The entry below gives a single T cell receptor beta chain sequence along with its context. Its cognate antigen is unknown. The data stem from a study of CD8+ T cells in alopecia areata. Study in general: Patients received oral tofacitinib, 5 to 10 mg twice daily, for moderate-to-severe alopecia areata.

Germline CDR1 and CDR2: SGHRS and YFSETQ. The CDR3 totals 15 residues. V was pared by 0 bases and J by 0 bases, with 10 bases between. The treatment denotes: oral pan-JAK inhibitor, 5-10 mg twice daily. Reverse transcribed after extraction, RNA yielded cDNA as the sequencing template. The table came from immunoSEQ multiplex PCR; TCRdb's copy has only in-frame clones and leaves some out. The sample contains about 120,000 clones, 53% of which appear only once. Broader study findings: The study found TCR sharing across patients less clear than in mice, possibly for HLA reasons. Compared with normal scalp, lesional scalp had higher clonality and more expanded CD8+ clones. Scalp and blood samples kept many expanded lesional clones throughout tofacitinib.

The J gene is TRBJ2-7, the V gene TRBV5-1; D gene unclear. This sequence originates from a human donor with alopecia areata. Sequenced material: CD4+ T cells sorted from blood, taken at week 4, from a patient treated with tofacitinib. The CDR3 sequence: CASSLGSQSSYEQYF. CDR3 bases: TGCGCCAGCAGCTTGGGATCCCAAAGCTCCTACGAGCAGTACTTC.